This T cell receptor beta chain was sequenced in a study of blood T cell repertoires in COVID-19. For the study at large: Sources were T cells, B-cell-depleted T cells, or PBMCs; the material itself was cDNA or gDNA.

In the authors' workflow: Quantification of nucleated cells was approximated via reference gene primer amplification. Here immunoSEQ multiplex PCR was the method, and the copy in TCRdb shows in-frame clones only, minus some. V and J calls and clone size are given by that table; D and trimming were obtained from the DNA. The sample lists under 170,000 clones; about 85% were seen once. The length of the CDR3 is 11 residues. The germline V gene encodes CDR1 SGHTA and CDR2 FQGNSA. The V and J ends lost 5 bases and 8 bases respectively, with 8 bases between them. Specimen: peripheral blood. The chain employs TRBV7-2 and TRBJ2-3; weak D call: TRBD2 (5 bases). The TCR sequence derives from an older woman with active or convalescent COVID-19. The DNA of the CDR3 is TGTGCCAGCAGCCCTCTAGCTACGCAGTATTTT. It codes for CASSPLATQYF.